Each of the 21 T cell receptor beta chains below was sequenced from the same sample in a study of beta chain features in type 1 diabetes. Study-wide results and limits: Moderate yet significant TCRB CDR3 shortening was seen in Type 1 diabetes patients in all four CD4+ subsets.

These receptors have no known antigen. Sequenced material consisted of expressed TCRB transcripts (all of the isolated RNA was reverse transcribed). TCRdb's copy holds only in-frame clones and misses some; the assay was immunoSEQ multiplex PCR. There are hundreds of thousands of clones in the sample; around an eighth occur only once, and approximately 0.042% lies in the top ten. Source material: naive CD4+ T cells from blood. Source of these receptors: a man between 18 and 35 years old with type 1 diabetes.

The chain employs TRBV7-9 and TRBJ2-7; 7 bases fit TRBD1. The CDR3 covers 15 residues. The germline V gene encodes CDR1 SEHNR and CDR2 FQNEAQ (reference sequence). V was pared by 6 bases and J by 2 bases, with 10 bases of the junction left unmatched. CDR3 loop: CASRDTGQSAYEQYF. The CDR3 DNA is TGTGCCAGCAGAGATACGGGACAGTCCGCCTACGAGCAGTACTTC.

This clone was found many times. J is TRBJ2-5 and V is TRBV6-5, with 7 bases aligning to TRBD2. Germline-derived CDR1 and CDR2 are MNHEY and SVGAGI. CDR3 length: 14 amino acids. After removal of 4 bases from V and 3 bases from J, the junction contained 5 bases not matched to a gene. The CDR3 reads CASSSARGKETQYF. CDR3 sequence (DNA): TGTGCCAGCAGTTCCGCGCGGGGGAAAGAGACCCAGTACTTC.

This clone was counted a few times. Different DNA sequences within this sample yield the same CDR3. The rearrangement joins TRBV20-1 to TRBJ2-7, with D tentatively TRBD1 or TRBD2 (5 bases each). Germline loops: CDR1 DFQATT, CDR2 SNEGSKA (reference sequence). The CDR3 sequence is 11 residues long. Trimming cost V 3 bases and J 4 bases, with 7 bases left between them. The CDR3 here is CSARGVYEQYF. The DNA for the CDR3 is TGCAGTGCTAGGGGGGTATACGAGCAGTACTTC.

This clone appeared a few times. The chain recombines TRBV18 with TRBJ1-1; D uncertain. Trimming removed 1 base at V and 3 bases at J, with 9 bases between. Germline V lookup: CDR1 KGHSH, CDR2 LQKENI. There are 14 residues in the CDR3. The CDR3 here is CASSPLYGYTEAFF. DNA of the CDR3: TGTGCCAGCTCACCACTATACGGTTACACTGAAGCTTTCTTT. Variable domain in full (rest from reference TRBV18 and TRBJ1-1): NAGVMQNPRHLVRRRGQEARLRCSPMKGHSHVYWYRQLPEEGLKFMVYLQKENIIDESGMPKERFSAEFPKEGPSILRIQQVVRGDSAAYFCASSPLYGYTEAFFGQGTRLTVV.

The V gene is TRBV29-1, the J gene TRBJ2-5; 9 nucleotides line up with TRBD1. This CDR3 comprises 16 residues. The germline V gene encodes CDR1 SQVTM and CDR2 ANQGSEA. The trim removed 8 bases at V and 5 bases at J, leaving 18 bases unmatched. The DNA for the CDR3 is TGCAGCATTTTCCCGGGACAGGGTCATTCTTACGAGACCCAGTACTTC. It is translated as CSIFPGQGHSYETQYF.

This clone was seen a handful of times. The chain links TRBV5-1 to TRBJ1-1; possibly TRBD1 for D (6 bases). The CDR3 is made up of 15 amino acids. Germline V CDR1 and CDR2: SGHRS, YFSETQ. Trimming stripped 0 bases from V and 0 bases from J, with 9 bases between. CDR3 sequence reads: CASSLGQAMNTEAFF. In nucleotides, the CDR3 is TGCGCCAGCAGCTTGGGACAGGCGATGAACACTGAAGCTTTCTTT.

The J gene is TRBJ2-6, the V gene TRBV5-4; no clear D. The CDR3 is 16 amino acids. CDR1 is SGHNT, CDR2 YYREEE, per germline (reference sequence). Deletions cut 6 bases from V and 0 bases from J, with 13 bases between. CDR3 DNA sequence: TGTGCCAGCATCCGACCGGCCAGCTCTGGGGCCAACGTCCTGACTTTC. Protein sequence: CASIRPASSGANVLTF.

This clone was seen a few times. A junction boundary mismatches the germline segment, possibly from a read error. The chain recombines TRBV7-7 with TRBJ2-5; TRBD2 agrees at 11 bases. Germline CDR1 and CDR2: SSHAT and FNYEAQ (reference sequence). The CDR3 length is 15 residues. The chain's CDR3 is CASSQGLAGQETQYF. The CDR3 DNA is TGTGCTAGCAGCCAAGGACTAGCGGGCCAAGAGACCCAGTACTTC.

In its sample, this clone was seen a few times. The chain links TRBV6-5 to TRBJ2-1, with D maybe TRBD2 (5 bases). The ends were cut back, 9 bases at V and 6 bases at J, with 12 bases in the middle. The CDR3 covers 12 residues. Germline CDR1 is MNHEY and CDR2 is SVGAGI. The CDR3 reads CASFSTSNEQFF. CDR3 nucleotides: TGTGCCAGTTTCTCTACTAGCAATGAGCAGTTCTTC.

As regards this clone: This same CDR3 is encoded by further DNA sequences in the sample. This CDR3 reads CASSVGQGHNQPQHF. The CDR3 region has the DNA TGTGCCAGCAGCGTAGGGCAGGGTCACAATCAGCCCCAGCATTTT. V usage is TRBV9 and J usage is TRBJ1-5; a possible D gene is TRBD1 (5 bases). Germline V gene sequence: CDR1 SGDLS, CDR2 YYNGEE. This CDR3 has 15 residues. Trimming cost V 0 bases and J 3 bases, with 10 bases left between them. The whole variable domain, remainder taken from reference TRBV9 and TRBJ1-5, is DSGVTQTPKHLITATGQRVTLRCSPRSGDLSVYWYQQSLDQGLQFLIQYYNGEERAKGNILERFSAQQFPDLHSELNLSSLELGDSALYFCASSVGQGHNQPQHFGDGTRLSIL.

This chain joins TRBV6-5 and TRBJ2-5, with D unresolved. Germline lookup yields CDR1 MNHEY and CDR2 SVGAGI. Trimming removed 2 bases at V and 1 base at J, with 5 bases between. This CDR3 spans 13 amino acids. In DNA, the CDR3 is TGTGCCAGCAGTTACCAGCCCCAAGAGACCCAGTACTTC. This gives the protein CASSYQPQETQYF.

The genes are TRBV27 and TRBJ2-3; 11 bases fit TRBD2. Germline-derived CDR1 and CDR2 are MNHEY and SMNVEV (reference sequence). V was pared by 8 bases and J by 3 bases, with 7 bases of the junction left unmatched. The CDR3 contains 15 residues. This chain's CDR3 is CASRLIAGGTDTQYF. The CDR3 nucleotides read TGTGCCAGCCGACTAATAGCGGGAGGGACAGATACGCAGTATTTT.

The J gene is TRBJ1-2, the V gene TRBV7-9; TRBD1 is a possible D gene (5 bases). V shed 5 bases and J shed 4 bases, with 8 bases lying between them. Germline V gives CDR1 SEHNR, CDR2 FQNEAQ (reference sequence). The CDR3 extends over 12 amino acids. The CDR3 DNA reads TGTGCCAGCAGCGAGGGGATCTATGGCTACACCTTC. This encodes CASSEGIYGYTF.

This clone appeared once. The chain joins TRBV9 to TRBJ2-2; 11 bases are shared with TRBD2. Trimming took 4 bases from V and 7 from J; bases not matched to a gene: 12. CDR3 length: 17 residues. Germline values: CDR1 SGDLS, CDR2 YYNGEE. This CDR3 is CASSLGTSGSGGGELFF. DNA for the CDR3: TGTGCCAGCAGCCTCGGGACTAGCGGAAGTGGGGGCGGGGAGCTGTTTTTT.

The rearrangement uses TRBV2 and TRBJ2-2; tentative D call: TRBD2 (5 bases). V lost 6 bases to trimming and J lost 5 bases, with 7 bases between them. The CDR3 loop spans 12 amino acids. In germline, CDR1 is SNHLY, CDR2 FYNNEI. The CDR3 spells CASRERTGELFF. The CDR3 coding sequence is TGTGCCAGCAGGGAGCGGACCGGGGAGCTGTTTTTT.

This clone was observed a few times. V and J are TRBV29-1 and TRBJ2-5; possible D gene TRBD1, 5 bases. This CDR3 is 12 amino acids long. Per the germline V gene, CDR1 is SQVTM and CDR2 is ANQGSEA. The germline V and J ends were trimmed by 2 bases and 1 base, with 5 bases remaining between them. The CDR3 DNA is TGCAGCGTTGAACAGGGCCAAGAGACCCAGTACTTC. This sequence encodes CSVEQGQETQYF. The variable domain in full, completed from reference TRBV29-1 and TRBJ2-5, reads SAVISQKPSRDICQRGTSLTIQCQVDSQVTMMFWYRQQPGQSLTLIATANQGSEATYESGFVIDKFPISRPNLTFSTLTVSNMSPEDSSIYLCSVEQGQETQYFGPGTRLLVL.

The gene calls are TRBV5-1 and TRBJ2-7; 7 bases are a match to TRBD1. Germline V CDR1 and CDR2: SGHRS, YFSETQ. This CDR3 contains 15 residues. The V gene end was trimmed by 0 bases and the J gene end by 5 bases; junction bases not matched to a gene: 8. The CDR3 sequence: CASSLAGGDENEQYF. DNA of the CDR3: TGCGCCAGCAGCTTGGCAGGGGGAGATGAGAACGAGCAGTACTTC.

In this sample, this clone turned up a few times. The V gene is TRBV29-1, the J gene TRBJ1-5, with D hard to call. This CDR3 comprises 14 residues. Trimming left V 4 bases short and J 0 bases short, with 10 bases between. CDR1 and CDR2 from the germline V gene are SQVTM and ANQGSEA. CDR3 sequence: CSVVSTDSNQPQHF. Written as DNA, the CDR3 is TGCAGCGTTGTATCGACGGATAGCAATCAGCCCCAGCATTTT.

This clone was seen a few times. The CDR3 here is CASSKQLNEKLFF. CDR3 bases: TGTGCCAGTAGTAAGCAGCTTAATGAAAAACTGTTTTTT. The genes are TRBV19 and TRBJ1-4; no reliable D call. The germline gives CDR1 LNHDA, CDR2 SQIVND (reference sequence). V gave up 4 bases and J gave up 4 bases, with 7 bases separating them. CDR3 size: 13 residues.

In its sample, this clone was seen a few times. The V and J genes are TRBV7-2 and TRBJ1-5; no clear D. The CDR3 totals 15 residues. V dropped 2 bases and J dropped 5 bases, with 13 bases sitting between them. Germline V gene data show CDR1 as SGHTA and CDR2 as FQGNSA. CDR3 sequence: CASSLNGGKDQPQHF. CDR3 nucleotide sequence: TGTGCCAGCAGCTTAAACGGAGGCAAGGATCAGCCCCAGCATTTT.

Here the CDR3 reads CAWSVIAGGPQTNEQFF. DNA for the CDR3: TGTGCCTGGAGTGTAATAGCGGGGGGACCCCAAACCAATGAGCAGTTCTTC. The chain recombines TRBV30 with TRBJ2-1; TRBD2 aligns across 10 bases. J lost 6 bases, V lost 0 bases, and 11 bases had no gene match. The CDR3 has 17 amino acids. Germline CDR1 GTSNPN, CDR2 SVGIG (reference sequence).